A selection of T cell receptor beta chains follows, all from one sample in a study of regulatory T cells in long-lasting Graves disease. TCRdb re-derived calls from the multiplex PCR reads in MiXCR, one entry per CDR3 protein. Counted here are hundreds of thousands of distinct CDR3 sequences, over 15% occurring once; the ten biggest clones make up just under 30%. These data also formed part of another study, on T cells in Graves' hyperthyroidism and ophthalmopathy.

Material: peripheral blood mononuclear cells (PBMCs), obtained at new diagnosis, from a patient treated with antithyroid drugs. The source of these receptors is a man aged 35 to 55 with Graves disease. Both conserved end residues are trimmed from each CDR3. Each record gives: J gene, clone size, V gene, CDR3 protein. Clone size is given for some rows only: seen once, a few or many times, or a class if the clone is expanded.

j_gene: TRBJ2-5
abundance: many
v_gene: TRBV29-1
CDR3aa: SAETPTGGRKTQY

j_gene: TRBJ2-3
abundance: many
v_gene: TRBV5-6
CDR3aa: ASSLGHSPITDTQY

j_gene: TRBJ2-3
abundance: many
v_gene: TRBV11-1
CDR3aa: ASSFQDRRDTQY

j_gene: TRBJ1-2
abundance: many
v_gene: TRBV28
CDR3aa: ASSFFLGQGYGYT

j_gene: TRBJ2-7
abundance: many
v_gene: TRBV4-1
CDR3aa: ASSQGFEQY

j_gene: TRBJ1-6
abundance: many
v_gene: TRBV3-2
CDR3aa: AASWDSPLH

j_gene: TRBJ2-1
abundance: many
v_gene: TRBV10-3
CDR3aa: AISLPYTENFYNEQF

j_gene: TRBJ1-2
abundance: many
v_gene: TRBV28
CDR3aa: ASSLSARIGYT

j_gene: TRBJ1-5
abundance: NA
v_gene: TRBV19
CDR3aa: ASSPGPDRINQPQH

j_gene: TRBJ2-7
abundance: many
v_gene: TRBV30
CDR3aa: AWSATVRGYEQY

j_gene: TRBJ2-5
abundance: many
v_gene: TRBV2
CDR3aa: ASRRTGPQETQY